This T cell receptor (beta chain) emerged from a study of blood T cell repertoires in COVID-19. Study as a whole: PBMCs, B-cell-depleted T cells, or T cells provided the cDNA or gDNA that made up the material.

CDR3 length equals 13 residues. Germline loops: CDR1 SGHAT, CDR2 FQDESV (reference sequence). Trimming stripped 8 bases from V and 9 bases from J, with 17 bases between. The protocol was immunoSEQ multiplex PCR, while the TCRdb copy is restricted to in-frame clones and leaves out a portion. Altogether 35,000 to 45,000 clones are present, around 79% being singletons, with the ten largest covering around 25%. Material for sequencing was peripheral blood. The chain employs TRBV11-1 and TRBJ2-1; TRBD2 is a possible D gene (6 bases). This TCR came from a man in his 70s with acute or convalescent COVID-19. This CDR3 reads CASQGSGLTEQFF. The CDR3 DNA is TGTGCCAGCCAGGGTAGCGGCCTTACTGAGCAGTTCTTC.